The sequence of this T cell receptor (beta chain) was determined in a study of T cells in Graves' hyperthyroidism and ophthalmopathy. About the research overall: Specimen type is peripheral blood, collected at initial diagnosis prior to any treatment.

V was shortened by 2 bases and J by 7 bases, with 12 bases between the two germline ends. This CDR3 is built from 14 residues. CDR1 and CDR2 from the germline V gene are MNHEY and SVGEGT. Amplified TCR beta CDR3 regions derived from RNA transcripts. Primed by the HTBI set, a first-round RT-PCR was run on the TCR CDR3. TCRdb reanalysed the multiplex PCR reads using MiXCR and keeps one entry per CDR3 protein. The table lists around 600,000 distinct CDR3 sequences, 13% to 15% of them singletons. This clonotype occurred many times. The chain has TRBV6-2 or TRBV6-3 and TRBJ2-1, with D perhaps matching TRBD2 (6 bases). Sequences were obtained from blood. The clonotype comes from a woman between 45 and 65 years old with Graves' ophthalmopathy. CDR3 protein: CASSYGEDWNEQFF. CDR3 sequence (DNA): TGTGCCAGCAGTTACGGGGAGGATTGGAATGAGCAGTTCTTC.